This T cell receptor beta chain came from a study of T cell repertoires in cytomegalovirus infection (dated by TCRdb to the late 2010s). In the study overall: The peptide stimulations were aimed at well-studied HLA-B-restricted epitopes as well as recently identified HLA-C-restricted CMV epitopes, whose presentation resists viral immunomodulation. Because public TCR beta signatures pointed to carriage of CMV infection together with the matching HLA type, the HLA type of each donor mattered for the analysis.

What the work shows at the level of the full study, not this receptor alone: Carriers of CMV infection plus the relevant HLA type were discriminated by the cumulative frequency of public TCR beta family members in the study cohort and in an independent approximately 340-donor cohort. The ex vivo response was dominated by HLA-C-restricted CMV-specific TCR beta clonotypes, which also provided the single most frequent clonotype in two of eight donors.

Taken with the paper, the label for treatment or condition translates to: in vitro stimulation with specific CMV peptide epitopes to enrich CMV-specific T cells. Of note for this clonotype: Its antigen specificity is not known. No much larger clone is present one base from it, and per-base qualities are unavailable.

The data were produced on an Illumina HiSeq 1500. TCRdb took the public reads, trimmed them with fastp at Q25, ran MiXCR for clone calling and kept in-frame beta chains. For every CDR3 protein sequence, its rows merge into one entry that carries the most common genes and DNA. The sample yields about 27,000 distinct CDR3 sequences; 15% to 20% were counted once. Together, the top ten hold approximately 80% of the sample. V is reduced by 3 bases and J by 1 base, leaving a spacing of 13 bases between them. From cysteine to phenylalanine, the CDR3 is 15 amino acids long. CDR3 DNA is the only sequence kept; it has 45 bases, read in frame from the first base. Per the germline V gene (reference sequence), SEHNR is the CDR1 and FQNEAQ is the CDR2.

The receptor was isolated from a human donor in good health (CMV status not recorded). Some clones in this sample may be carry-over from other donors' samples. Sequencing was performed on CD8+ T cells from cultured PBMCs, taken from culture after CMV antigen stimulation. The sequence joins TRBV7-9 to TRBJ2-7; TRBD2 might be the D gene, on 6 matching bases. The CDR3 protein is CASSLEGPASYEQYF. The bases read TGTGCCAGCAGCTTGGAGGGGCCCGCTTCCTACGAGCAGTACTTC.